This T cell receptor (beta chain) was documented in a study of sequential checkpoint blockade in melanoma. This clone was counted only a few times. Sequencing was performed with immunoSEQ multiplex PCR; in TCRdb, only in-frame clones are kept and a portion is missing. This sample carries 15,000 to 20,000 clones, 56% of them seen once, and the ten largest clones take 17%. V was clipped by 8 bases and J by 6 bases, with 14 bases between them. Looked up from germline, CDR1 is SGHAT and CDR2 is FQNNGV. This CDR3 spans 12 amino acids. Treatment described: randomized to nivolumab then ipilimumab (arm A) or the reverse (arm B).

The material was CD8+ T cells sorted from blood (inferred from file names), obtained from a patient given nivolumab and ipilimumab in sequence. This chain links TRBV11-2 with TRBJ2-7; tentatively, D is TRBD2 (5 bases). The receptor's source is a human donor with melanoma. The CDR3 loop is CASEPEGTEQYF. Written as DNA, the CDR3 is TGTGCCAGCGAGCCAGAGGGTACCGAGCAGTACTTC.